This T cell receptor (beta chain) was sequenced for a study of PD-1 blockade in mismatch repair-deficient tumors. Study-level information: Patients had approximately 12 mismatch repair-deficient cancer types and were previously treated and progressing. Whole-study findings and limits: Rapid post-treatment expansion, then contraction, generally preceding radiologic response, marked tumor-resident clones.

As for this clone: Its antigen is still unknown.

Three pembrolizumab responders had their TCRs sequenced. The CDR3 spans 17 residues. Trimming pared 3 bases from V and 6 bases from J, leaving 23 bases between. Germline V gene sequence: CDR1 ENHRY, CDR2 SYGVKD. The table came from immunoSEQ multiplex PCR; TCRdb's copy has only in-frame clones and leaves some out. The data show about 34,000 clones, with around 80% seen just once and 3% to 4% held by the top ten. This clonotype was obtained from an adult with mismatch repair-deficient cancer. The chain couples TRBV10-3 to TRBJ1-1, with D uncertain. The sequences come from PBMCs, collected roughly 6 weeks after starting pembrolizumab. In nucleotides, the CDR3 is TGTGCCATCAGTGAACTCCTAGGGTCCGGAGGTCGGGCTGAAGCTTTCTTT. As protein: CAISELLGSGGRAEAFF.